The 16 T cell receptor beta chains in this list originate from one sample, sequenced in a study of Graves' ophthalmopathy and Graves' hyperthyroidism. Amplification targeted the TCR beta CDR3 regions, with RNA transcripts as the source material. RT-PCR in the first round used HTBI primers; a second-round multiplex PCR followed. MiXCR, run by TCRdb on the multiplex PCR reads, gives a single entry per CDR3 protein. The table has just over 400,000 distinct CDR3 sequences, under 25% seen once. Material: peripheral blood. The receptors derive from a woman between 18 and 29 years old with stable Graves' hyperthyroidism.

This clonotype was counted at least ten times. The genes are TRBV11-2 and TRBJ2-5; a weak D match, TRBD2 (5 bases). The CDR3 extends over 13 amino acids. Germline assignment: CDR1 SGHAT and CDR2 FQNNGV. The V and J ends lost 2 bases and 9 bases respectively, with 13 bases between them. This chain's CDR3 is CASSLSGIRAQYF. The DNA of the CDR3 is TGTGCCAGCAGCTTAAGCGGTATAAGGGCCCAGTACTTC.

This clonotype was seen a few times. The CDR3 bases are TGTGCCAGCAGCTTTCGGGGTCGGGGCACCGGGGAGCTGTTTTTT. This translates into CASSFRGRGTGELFF. The V gene is TRBV11-3, the J gene TRBJ2-2; D possibly corresponds to TRBD2 (5 bases). The CDR3 is 15 residues long. The V gene's germline CDR1 is SGHNT and CDR2 YENEEA. Trimming took off 3 bases at V and 4 bases at J, with 12 bases between the two ends.

The table lists this clonotype with a count of one. The J gene is TRBJ2-7, the V gene TRBV20-1; 9 bases fit TRBD1. V was clipped by 2 bases and J by 6 bases; unmatched bases: 8. The CDR3 runs to 14 residues. CDR1 is DFQATT and CDR2 is SNEGSKA in the germline V gene (reference sequence). The chain's CDR3 is CSARPGTGYIEQYF. The CDR3 DNA sequence: TGCAGTGCTAGACCCGGGACAGGGTATATCGAGCAGTACTTC.

This clonotype was counted ten times or more. The V call is TRBV6-1, the J call TRBJ2-3; tentative D call: TRBD2 (5 bases). The germline V and J ends were trimmed by 6 bases and 6 bases, with 7 bases remaining between them. The germline V gene encodes CDR1 MNHNS and CDR2 SASEGT. This CDR3 has 11 amino acids. The CDR3 DNA sequence: TGTGCCAGCAGCTCGGGGGATACGCAGTATTTT. It yields the protein CASSSGDTQYF.

The table lists this clonotype with many counts. The genes are TRBV2 and TRBJ2-5; tentative D call: TRBD1 (5 bases). The CDR3 is made up of 14 amino acids. V was shortened by 9 bases and J by 0 bases, with 14 bases between the two germline ends. Germline V gene sequence: CDR1 SNHLY, CDR2 FYNNEI. Written as DNA, the CDR3 is TGTGCCAGTTCACAGGAGATAAACCAAGAGACCCAGTACTTC. It specifies CASSQEINQETQYF.

This clonotype was seen many times. The chain uses TRBV7-8 and TRBJ1-3; a possible D gene is TRBD1 (5 bases). The CDR3 covers 14 residues. CDR1 and CDR2 from the germline V gene are SGHVS and FQNEAQ. V lost 7 bases, J lost 2 bases, and 12 bases lay in between. The CDR3 coding sequence is TGTGCCAGCACCCCGGGGCAAACTGGAAACACCATATATTTT. Protein product: CASTPGQTGNTIYF.

As to this clonotype: This sequence may be a read error, since a much larger clone differs from it by one base. The V call is TRBV11-2, the J call TRBJ2-7, with TRBD2 identical over 7 bases. Germline V gene sequence: CDR1 SGHAT, CDR2 FQNNGV. With V trimmed by 2 bases and J by 5 bases, 6 bases remained unmatched. This CDR3 comprises 14 residues. The CDR3 is CASSLFVGGDEQYF. DNA of the CDR3: TGTGCCAGCAGCTTATTCGTGGGAGGGGACGAGCAGTACTTC.

This clonotype was picked up many times. The chain joins TRBV6-1 to TRBJ1-2; TRBD1 agrees at 7 bases. Germline V gives CDR1 MNHNS, CDR2 SASEGT. Unmatched junction bases numbered 13, after V lost 5 bases and J lost 7 bases. CDR3 length equals 15 residues. CDR3 bases: TGTGCCAGCAGTAGACCCGGGACAGTCGTGTCTGGCTACACCTTC. It yields the protein CASSRPGTVVSGYTF.

This clonotype was seen only a few times. The chain has TRBV28 and TRBJ2-4; 7 bases align to TRBD1. V shed 2 bases and J 12 bases; nucleotides not matched to a gene: 7. Germline loops: CDR1 MDHEN, CDR2 SYDVKM. This CDR3 contains 13 residues. The CDR3 spells CASSLATDRSQYF. As DNA, the CDR3 is TGTGCCAGCAGTTTAGCTACGGACAGGTCTCAGTACTTC.

This clonotype was observed at least ten times. The CDR3 region is CASSATQGAGNTIYF. As DNA, the CDR3 is TGTGCCAGCAGCGCTACCCAGGGGGCTGGAAACACCATATATTTT. This rearrangement joins TRBV9 to TRBJ1-3, with TRBD1 identical over 7 bases. After removal of 3 bases from V and 2 bases from J, the junction contained 5 bases not matched to a gene. CDR1 SGDLS and CDR2 YYNGEE come from the germline V gene. There are 15 residues in the CDR3. Complete variable domain (other parts from reference TRBV9 and TRBJ1-3): DSGVTQTPKHLITATGQRVTLRCSPRSGDLSVYWYQQSLDQGLQFLIQYYNGEERAKGNILERFSAQQFPDLHSELNLSSLELGDSALYFCASSATQGAGNTIYFGEGSWLTVV.

This clonotype has at least ten counts. The V call is TRBV6-1, the J call TRBJ1-1; perhaps TRBD1 as D (5 bases). This CDR3 has 15 residues. V was pared by 3 bases and J by 2 bases, with 13 bases between. The germline V gene encodes CDR1 MNHNS and CDR2 SASEGT. CDR3 DNA sequence: TGTGCCAGCAGTGACCCCGGGACGGTTAACACTGAAGCTTTCTTT. This gives the protein CASSDPGTVNTEAFF.

This clonotype was observed at least ten times. CDR3 protein: CSASRTGGSDTIYF. The CDR3 coding sequence is TGCAGTGCCTCCCGGACAGGGGGCTCGGACACCATATATTTT. This chain links TRBV20-1 with TRBJ1-3, with 11 bases matching TRBD1. The CDR3 loop spans 14 amino acids. From germline, CDR1 is DFQATT and CDR2 SNEGSKA (reference sequence). V lost 6 bases, J lost 8 bases, and 9 bases stayed unmatched.

At least ten counts were recorded for this clonotype. The gene calls are TRBV7-9 and TRBJ2-5, with 7 bases that match TRBD1. Germline loops: CDR1 SEHNR, CDR2 FQNEAQ (reference sequence). The trim removed 5 bases at V and 5 bases at J, leaving 8 bases unmatched. There are 14 residues in the CDR3. For the CDR3, the DNA is TGTGCCAGCAGCGCCGACAGGGCCAGGGAGACCCAGTACTTC. This codes for CASSADRARETQYF.

This clonotype was recorded a few times. Being one base from a much bigger clone, this may be a read error. The chain joins TRBV29-1 to TRBJ2-5; D uncertain. CDR1 is SQVTM, CDR2 ANQGSEA, per germline. There are 14 residues in the CDR3. The DNA for the CDR3 is TGCAGCGTTGTAGGTATGAAGGTCGGAGAGACCAAGTACTTC. It specifies CSVVGMKVGETKYF.

This chain uses TRBV9 with TRBJ1-2; D is unclear. Between the trimmed V and J ends, which lost 1 base and 9 bases, there was a span of 10 bases. CDR1 and CDR2 from the germline V gene are SGDLS and YYNGEE. The CDR3 length is 12 residues. CDR3: CASSVTRESYTF. CDR3 sequence (DNA): TGTGCCAGCAGCGTAACAAGGGAGAGCTACACCTTC. The complete variable domain, with remaining parts taken from reference TRBV9 and TRBJ1-2, reads DSGVTQTPKHLITATGQRVTLRCSPRSGDLSVYWYQQSLDQGLQFLIQYYNGEERAKGNILERFSAQQFPDLHSELNLSSLELGDSALYFCASSVTRESYTFGSGTRLTVV.

The V gene is TRBV6-5, the J gene TRBJ2-7; 7 bases are a match to TRBD2. This CDR3 contains 16 residues. V trimming: 0 bases; J trimming: 0 bases; junction bases outside the gene matches: 5. CDR1 MNHEY and CDR2 SVGAGI come from the germline V gene. The CDR3 DNA sequence: TGTGCCAGCAGTTACTCAACTAGCGATCTCTCCTACGAGCAGTACTTC. It yields the protein CASSYSTSDLSYEQYF.